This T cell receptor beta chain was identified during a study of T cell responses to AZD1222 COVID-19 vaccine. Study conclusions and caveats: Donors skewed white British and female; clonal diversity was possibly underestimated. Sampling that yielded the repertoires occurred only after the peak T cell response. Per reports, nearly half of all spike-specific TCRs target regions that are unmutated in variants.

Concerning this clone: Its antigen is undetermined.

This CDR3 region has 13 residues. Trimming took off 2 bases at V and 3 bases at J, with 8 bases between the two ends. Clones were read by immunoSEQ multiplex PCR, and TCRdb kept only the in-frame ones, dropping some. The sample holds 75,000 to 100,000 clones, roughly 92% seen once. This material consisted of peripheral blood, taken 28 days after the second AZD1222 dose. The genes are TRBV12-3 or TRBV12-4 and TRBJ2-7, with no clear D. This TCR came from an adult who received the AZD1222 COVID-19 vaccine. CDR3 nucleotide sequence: TGTGCCAGCAGTTTATCGAGACTCTACGAGCAGTACTTC. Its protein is CASSLSRLYEQYF.